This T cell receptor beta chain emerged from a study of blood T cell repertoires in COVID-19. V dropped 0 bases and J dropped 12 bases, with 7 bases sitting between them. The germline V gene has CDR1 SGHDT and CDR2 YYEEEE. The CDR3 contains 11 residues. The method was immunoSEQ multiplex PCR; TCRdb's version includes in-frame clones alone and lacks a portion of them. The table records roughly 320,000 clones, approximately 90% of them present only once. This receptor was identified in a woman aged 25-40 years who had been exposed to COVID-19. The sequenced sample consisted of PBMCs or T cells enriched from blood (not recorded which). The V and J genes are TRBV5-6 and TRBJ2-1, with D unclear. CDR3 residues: CASSLGSRQFF. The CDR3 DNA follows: TGTGCCAGCAGCTTGGGTAGTAGGCAGTTCTTC.